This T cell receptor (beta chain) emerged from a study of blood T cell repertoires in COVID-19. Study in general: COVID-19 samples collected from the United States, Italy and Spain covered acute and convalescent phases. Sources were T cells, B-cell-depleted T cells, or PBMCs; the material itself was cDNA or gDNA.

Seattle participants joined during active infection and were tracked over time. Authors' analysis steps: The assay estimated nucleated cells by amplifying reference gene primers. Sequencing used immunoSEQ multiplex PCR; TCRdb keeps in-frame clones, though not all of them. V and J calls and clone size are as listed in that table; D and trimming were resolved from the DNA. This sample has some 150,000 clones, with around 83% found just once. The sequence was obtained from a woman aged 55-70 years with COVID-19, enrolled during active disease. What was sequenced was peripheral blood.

The CDR3 is CASSFGGQGLYGYTF. Here the CDR3 DNA reads TGCGCCAGCAGTTTTGGGGGCCAGGGCCTTTATGGCTACACCTTC. This chain uses TRBV5-1 with TRBJ1-2; D might be TRBD1 (6 bases). Germline CDR1 reads SGHRS; CDR2 reads YFSETQ. V lost 5 bases and J 5 bases, leaving 19 bases between the germline ends. This CDR3 region has 15 residues.